This TCR beta chain comes out of a study of blood T cell repertoires in COVID-19. About the research overall: COVID-19 samples collected from the United States, Italy and Spain covered acute and convalescent phases.

Trimming took off 5 bases at V and 7 bases at J, with 15 bases between the two ends. This CDR3 comprises 14 residues. CDR1 and CDR2 (germline): MRHNA, SNTAGT. The protocol was immunoSEQ multiplex PCR, while the TCRdb copy is restricted to in-frame clones and leaves out a portion. The sample includes about 62,000 clones, 80% to 95% seen only once; the top ten take about 5.4%. The sequenced material came from peripheral blood. The chain combines TRBV6-4 with TRBJ1-5, with D maybe TRBD1 (6 bases). The source is a human donor in a cohort sampled during active COVID-19. CDR3 protein: CASSPQGKGQPQHF. CDR3 nucleotide sequence: TGTGCCAGCAGTCCCCAGGGGAAGGGACAGCCCCAGCATTTT.